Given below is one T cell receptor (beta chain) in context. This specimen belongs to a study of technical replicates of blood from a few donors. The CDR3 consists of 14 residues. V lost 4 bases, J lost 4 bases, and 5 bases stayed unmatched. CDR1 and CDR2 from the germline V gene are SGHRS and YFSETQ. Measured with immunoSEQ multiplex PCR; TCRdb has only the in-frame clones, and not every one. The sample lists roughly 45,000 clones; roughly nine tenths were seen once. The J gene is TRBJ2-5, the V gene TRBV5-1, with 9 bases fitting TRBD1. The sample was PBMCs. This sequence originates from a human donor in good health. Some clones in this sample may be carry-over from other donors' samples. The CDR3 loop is CASSRTGEGETQYF. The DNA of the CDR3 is TGCGCCAGCAGCAGGACAGGGGAGGGAGAGACCCAGTACTTC.